A selection of T cell receptor beta chains follows, all from one sample in a study of T cells in Graves' hyperthyroidism and ophthalmopathy. In TCRdb, the multiplex PCR reads were re-called with MiXCR into one record per CDR3 protein. The sample includes roughly 720,000 distinct CDR3 sequences, 17% of them seen just once. The sequencing sample was made of blood. The receptor source for this set is a man aged 50-60 years with Graves' hyperthyroidism. The CDR3 runs from the conserved cysteine through the conserved F or W. The D gene is left open where the match is weak. Clone size is not always given. Where it is, it says once, few, many or a class for expanded clones.

clone_size	v_call	j_call	d_call	cdr3_aa	cdr3_nt
few	TRBV9	TRBJ2-2	TRBD2	CASSVVVAGATGELFF	TGTGCCAGCAGCGTAGTGGTAGCGGGGGCCACCGGGGAGCTGTTTTTT
many	TRBV7-2	TRBJ2-5	.	CASSLEVGQPQETQYF	TGTGCCAGCAGCTTAGAGGTTGGCCAGCCCCAAGAGACCCAGTACTTC
.	TRBV11-2	TRBJ1-4	.	CASSLNPGDEKLFF	TGTGCCAGCAGCTTAAATCCAGGGGATGAAAAACTGTTTTTT
many	TRBV12-3/TRBV12-4	TRBJ2-7	TRBD1	CASSRPGQTFYEQYF	TGTGCCAGCAGTAGGCCGGGACAGACTTTTTACGAGCAGTACTTC
.	TRBV2	TRBJ2-1	TRBD1	CASSSNRGAYNEQFF	TGTGCCAGCTCGTCCAACAGGGGGGCCTACAATGAGCAGTTCTTC
many	TRBV28	TRBJ1-2	TRBD1	CASTQVPRQGSYGYTF	TGTGCCAGCACCCAGGTTCCGAGACAGGGAAGCTATGGCTACACCTTC
many	TRBV7-9	TRBJ2-1	.	CASSSGNPYDEQFF	TGTGCCAGCAGCTCGGGTAACCCGTACGATGAGCAGTTCTTC
many	TRBV6-1	TRBJ2-5	TRBD1	CASSPPRDRETQYF	TGTGCCAGCAGTCCTCCCCGGGACAGAGAGACCCAGTACTTC
.	TRBV5-1	TRBJ2-2	TRBD1	CASSRALDRGTGELFF	TGCGCCAGCAGCCGAGCCTTGGACAGGGGGACAGGGGAGCTGTTTTTT
.	TRBV2	TRBJ2-1	.	CASSLQTGSYNEQFF	TGTGCCAGCAGTCTGCAGACAGGTTCGTACAATGAGCAGTTCTTC
.	TRBV4-1	TRBJ2-3	TRBD2	CASSPRTSGDTDTQYF	TGCGCCAGCAGCCCCCGGACTAGCGGGGACACAGATACGCAGTATTTT
many	TRBV20-1	TRBJ2-1	TRBD2	CSAAVVVRTSGYKNEQFF	TGCAGTGCCGCAGTCGTCGTAAGGACTAGCGGGTATAAGAATGAGCAGTTCTTC
.	TRBV30	TRBJ2-7	.	CAWSSLDEQYF	TGTGCCTGGAGCTCGTTAGACGAGCAGTACTTC
many	TRBV6-1	TRBJ2-2	.	CASSLIQGNTGELFF	TGTGCCAGCAGCCTAATACAGGGAAACACCGGGGAGCTGTTTTTT
few	TRBV5-1	TRBJ1-4	TRBD1	CASSRDRVNEKLFF	TGCGCCAGCAGCCGGGACAGGGTTAATGAAAAACTGTTTTTT
many	TRBV20-1	TRBJ2-7	.	CSARARLVLGEQYF	TGCAGTGCTAGGGCGAGACTAGTTTTAGGCGAGCAGTACTTC
many	TRBV20-1	TRBJ1-1	.	CSAVLYRVNTEAFF	TGCAGTGCTGTATTATACAGGGTCAACACTGAAGCTTTCTTT
.	TRBV14	TRBJ2-7	.	CASSPRGGVASEQYF	TGTGCCAGCAGCCCCCGGGGCGGAGTCGCGAGCGAGCAGTACTTC
.	TRBV12-3/TRBV12-4	TRBJ1-2	.	CATWQGYGYTF	TGTGCCACCTGGCAGGGGTATGGCTACACCTTC
many	TRBV27	TRBJ1-2	TRBD1	CASSWTGRNYGYTF	TGTGCCAGCAGCTGGACAGGACGAAACTATGGCTACACCTTC
.	TRBV24-1	TRBJ2-1	.	CATSERSPNEQFF	TGTGCCACCAGTGAAAGGAGCCCCAATGAGCAGTTCTTC
many	TRBV6-6	TRBJ2-3	TRBD2	CASSYVLTSGSTDTQYF	TGTGCCAGCAGTTACGTCTTGACTAGCGGAAGCACAGATACGCAGTATTTT
.	TRBV6-1	TRBJ2-4	TRBD2	CASSGEGNNIQYF	TGTGCCAGCAGTGGGGAGGGTAATAACATTCAGTACTTC
many	TRBV5-1	TRBJ1-5	.	CASSLEGGGQPQHF	TGCGCCAGCAGCTTGGAGGGGGGTGGTCAGCCCCAGCATTTT
.	TRBV4-3	TRBJ1-4	.	CASSQDSNNEKLFF	TGCGCCAGCAGCCAAGATAGTAATAATGAAAAACTGTTTTTT
many	TRBV28	TRBJ2-7	TRBD1	CASSYAGTEEEQYF	TGTGCCAGCAGCTACGCCGGGACAGAGGAAGAGCAGTACTTC
few	TRBV18	TRBJ2-5	.	CASSPRASGETQYF	TGTGCCAGCTCACCACGGGCTAGTGGGGAGACCCAGTACTTC
.	TRBV13	TRBJ2-3	TRBD2	CASRKLLAGVADTQYF	TGTGCCAGCAGGAAATTACTAGCGGGAGTCGCAGATACGCAGTATTTT
few	TRBV28	TRBJ1-6	TRBD1	CASRPGQGDSPLHF	TGTGCCAGCAGACCCGGACAGGGGGATTCACCCCTCCACTTT
.	TRBV5-1	TRBJ2-5	TRBD2	CASSLSTSGDQETQYF	TGCGCCAGCAGCTTATCGACTAGCGGAGACCAAGAGACCCAGTACTTC
many	TRBV6-5	TRBJ2-7	.	CASSYSTGAGEQYF	TGTGCCAGCAGTTACTCGACGGGGGCGGGCGAGCAGTACTTC
.	TRBV2	TRBJ1-2	TRBD1	CAINRDSEYGYTF	TGTGCCATCAACCGGGACAGCGAATATGGCTACACCTTC
few	TRBV29-1	TRBJ2-7	.	CSASGTGGYYEQYF	TGCAGCGCGTCCGGGACTGGAGGATATTACGAGCAGTACTTC
many	TRBV28	TRBJ2-7	TRBD2	CASRPMGLAGNEQYF	TGTGCCAGCAGACCTATGGGACTAGCGGGAAACGAGCAGTACTTC
.	TRBV10-2	TRBJ1-3	.	CASGDVGNTIYF	TGCGCCAGCGGGGACGTTGGAAACACCATATATTTT
few	TRBV24-1	TRBJ2-1	.	CATSDFGAGQGEYSEQFF	.
many	TRBV27	TRBJ2-5	.	CASRRSGNRETQYF	TGTGCCAGCCGAAGGTCGGGTAATAGGGAGACCCAGTACTTC
.	TRBV7-2	TRBJ2-6	TRBD2	CASTDRTSGSPGANVLTF	TGTGCCAGCACCGATCGAACTAGCGGGAGTCCCGGGGCCAACGTCCTGACTTTC
many	TRBV30	TRBJ2-3	.	CAWSVNGAGDTQYF	TGTGCCTGGAGTGTCAATGGGGCAGGGGATACGCAGTATTTT
many	TRBV2	TRBJ2-6	.	CASRGVPFSGANVLTF	TGTGCCAGCAGGGGAGTCCCTTTCTCTGGGGCCAACGTCCTGACTTTC
once	TRBV27	TRBJ1-4	TRBD1	CASSSSTGSHEKLFF	TGTGCCAGCAGTTCCTCGACAGGGAGCCATGAAAAACTGTTTTTT
.	TRBV15	TRBJ2-7	.	CATSRDPVGTLEQYF	TGTGCCACCAGCAGAGATCCTGTAGGGACTCTTGAGCAGTACTTC
few	TRBV5-1	TRBJ2-4	.	CASSLETLASWENIQYF	TGCGCCAGCAGCTTAGAGACATTGGCTAGCTGGGAGAACATTCAGTACTTC
.	TRBV2	TRBJ2-1	.	CASIIDKYNEQFF	TGTGCCAGCATAATAGACAAATACAATGAGCAGTTCTTC
.	TRBV11-2	TRBJ2-2	TRBD2	CASSLDLGLVAGELFF	TGTGCCAGCAGCTTAGATCTTGGACTAGTCGCCGGGGAGCTGTTTTTT
.	TRBV4-2	TRBJ2-2	TRBD2	CASSQVSLAGNTGELFF	TGTGCCAGCAGCCAAGTCTCACTAGCGGGGAACACCGGGGAGCTGTTTTTT
.	TRBV28	TRBJ2-2	TRBD2	CASSTLPGLADFGELFF	TGTGCCAGCAGTACTTTACCGGGACTAGCGGATTTTGGGGAGCTGTTTTTT
many	TRBV10-1	TRBJ2-3	.	CASSAVIHDTQYF	TGCGCCAGCAGTGCAGTGATCCACGATACGCAGTATTTT
.	TRBV19	TRBJ1-1	.	CASSSKTLNTEAFF	TGTGCCAGTAGTTCTAAAACCCTGAACACTGAAGCTTTCTTT
.	TRBV2	TRBJ2-7	TRBD2	CASSDLAGPYEQYF	TGTGCCAGCAGTGACCTAGCGGGTCCCTACGAGCAGTACTTC
many	TRBV15	TRBJ1-1	.	CATSRGPRNTEAFF	TGTGCCACCAGCAGAGGCCCGAGAAACACTGAAGCTTTCTTT
.	TRBV19	TRBJ1-1	.	CVSSRALNTEAFF	TGTGTCAGTAGTCGGGCGCTGAACACTGAAGCTTTCTTT
many	TRBV3-1	TRBJ1-5	.	CASSQDLRKNQPQHF	TGTGCCAGCAGCCAAGACTTGCGGAAAAATCAGCCCCAGCATTTT
many	TRBV14	TRBJ2-3	.	CASSPPASDTQYF	TGTGCCAGCAGCCCCCCCGCGTCAGATACGCAGTATTTT
many	TRBV28	TRBJ2-3	.	CANSGVLTDTQYF	TGTGCCAACTCGGGGGTTCTTACAGATACGCAGTATTTT
few	TRBV13	TRBJ2-7	.	CASSLEGAGTYEQYF	TGTGCCAGCAGCTTAGAGGGCGCCGGAACCTACGAGCAGTACTTC
.	TRBV24-1	TRBJ2-7	.	CATSDGLGPLGQYF	TGTGCCACCAGTGATGGCCTGGGCCCCCTAGGGCAGTACTTC